This T cell receptor (beta chain) was captured in a study of PD-1 blockade in mismatch repair-deficient tumors. Findings and limits, study-wide: Tumor-resident clones, often absent from pretreatment blood, expanded after pembrolizumab and then contracted.

This CDR3 has 10 amino acids. Per the germline V gene, CDR1 is GTSNPN and CDR2 is SVGIG (reference sequence). The V end was cut by 8 bases, the J end by 6 bases, with 11 bases between. This clone was counted only a few times. Its antigen is currently unknown. Profiling relied on immunoSEQ multiplex PCR, and the TCRdb table lists in-frame clones only, not all of them. The profile covers 100,000 to 150,000 clones, with about 90% appearing a single time and about 12% taken by the ten largest. Every patient had mismatch repair deficiency by PCR or immunohistochemistry. This material consisted of peripheral blood, taken roughly 67 weeks after starting pembrolizumab. This receptor was identified in an adult with mismatch repair-deficient cancer. The V and J genes are TRBV30 and TRBJ2-7, with D possibly being TRBD2 (5 bases). DNA for the CDR3: TGTGCCGCCCGGGATTCCGAGCAGTACTTC. Translation gives CAARDSEQYF.